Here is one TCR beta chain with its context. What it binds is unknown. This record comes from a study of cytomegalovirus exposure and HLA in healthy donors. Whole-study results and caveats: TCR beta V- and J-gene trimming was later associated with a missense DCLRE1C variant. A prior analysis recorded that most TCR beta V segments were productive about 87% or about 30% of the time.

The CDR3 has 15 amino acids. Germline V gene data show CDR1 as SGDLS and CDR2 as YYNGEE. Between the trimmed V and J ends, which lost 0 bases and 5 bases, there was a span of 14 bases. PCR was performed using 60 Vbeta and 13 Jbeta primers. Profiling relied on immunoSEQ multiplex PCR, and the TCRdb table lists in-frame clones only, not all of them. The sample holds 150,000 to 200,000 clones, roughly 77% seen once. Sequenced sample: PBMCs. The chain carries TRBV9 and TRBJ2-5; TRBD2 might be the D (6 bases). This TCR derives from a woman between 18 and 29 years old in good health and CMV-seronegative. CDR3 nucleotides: TGTGCCAGCAGCGTAGGCGGTGGTGGGGGGGAGACCCAGTACTTC. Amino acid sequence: CASSVGGGGGETQYF.